Below, one TCR beta chain is given with its context. Antigen: not known. This specimen belongs to a study of Ad26.COV2.S vaccination and SARS-CoV-2 variants. About the research overall: A participant enrolled in the COV1001 Ad26.COV2.S trial arm provided the sample.

This table comes from immunoSEQ multiplex PCR, and its TCRdb copy is limited to in-frame clones, with some not included. This sample has 450,000 to 550,000 clones, with nearly 90% found just once. The germline V and J ends were trimmed by 10 bases and 3 bases, with 17 bases remaining between them. The CDR3 totals 14 residues. Germline lookup yields CDR1 SGDLS and CDR2 YYNGEE. Treatment noted: 19 received Ad26.COV2.S at low or high dose, single or two shots; about 5 received placebo; per-sample allocation not given. The investigators took samples on day 63 after the first vaccine or placebo injection. General study findings and limits: Total responses of T cells may have been underestimated by the analyses of TCR breadth and depth.

The TCR sequence derives from a person between 18 and 60 years old who received the Ad26.COV2.S COVID-19 vaccine or a placebo. The chain has TRBV9 and TRBJ1-5; D may be TRBD1 (6 bases). This material consisted of peripheral blood, taken in a trial of Ad26.COV2.S vaccine versus placebo. The CDR3 loop is CAANPDSSNQPQHF. The CDR3 DNA sequence: TGTGCCGCCAACCCGGACAGTTCCAATCAGCCCCAGCATTTT.